This TCR beta chain originates from a study of blood T cell repertoires in COVID-19. Across the study: Sites across the United States, Italy and Spain contributed samples from acute and convalescent COVID-19. Nucleic acid was either cDNA or gDNA, and it came from T cells, B-cell-depleted T cells, or PBMCs.

In the source study's methods: Quantification of nucleated cells was approximated via reference gene primer amplification. Sequenced by immunoSEQ multiplex PCR; TCRdb stores in-frame clones only, minus some. The V and J calls and clone size were taken over from that table, and D and trimming were inferred from the DNA. The sample gives about 65,000 clones, more than 80% of which show up once; around 14% is in the top ten. After removal of 5 bases from V and 10 bases from J, the junction contained 7 bases not matched to a gene. This CDR3 contains 11 residues. CDR1 DFQATT and CDR2 SNEGSKA come from the germline V gene (reference sequence).

Sample: peripheral blood. The source is a man at least 80 years old with acute or convalescent COVID-19. The V gene is TRBV20-1, the J gene TRBJ1-1, with 7 nucleotides matching TRBD1. The CDR3 region is CSADTGVGAFF. CDR3 DNA: TGCAGTGCTGATACAGGGGTGGGAGCTTTCTTT.